Presented here are 3 T cell receptor beta chains from one specimen sequenced in a study of radiation and T cells in renal cell carcinoma (dated by TCRdb to about 2020). Library construction relied on the immunoSEQ multiplex PCR assay. TCRdb took this table from immuneACCESS and kept in-frame rearrangements with V and J called. Such tables lack part of the clones; where checked against another copy, unresolved V genes explain under half of the gap, and the rest is unexplained. This sample has approximately 150,000 clones in its table, and approximately 86% of those were observed once. In total, the top ten clones hold around a sixth of the sample. In light of the paper, this sample's time point label describes: blood 4 weeks post-SBRT, at nephrectomy. The intended sense of this specimen's treatment or condition label: 15 Gy SBRT to primary tumor, nephrectomy 4 weeks later. Source: blood, taken from a patient whose treatment included radiotherapy and nephrectomy. The receptors shown here come from a woman aged 45-59 years with renal cell carcinoma.

The chain employs TRBV19 and TRBJ1-4; 9 nucleotides align to TRBD1. The CDR3 loop spans 14 amino acids. The junction had 3 bases not matched to a gene; V was cut back by 5 bases and J by 5 bases. Germline CDR1 is LNHDA and CDR2 is SQIVND (reference sequence). Written as DNA, the CDR3 is TGTGCCAGTAGTTCGGGACAGGGAAATGAAAAACTGTTTTTT. Its translation is CASSSGQGNEKLFF.

The sample holds a few counts of this clone. This chain connects TRBV6-5 to TRBJ1-1; D remains unclear. V was shortened by 9 bases and J by 8 bases, with 19 bases between the two germline ends. Germline-derived CDR1 and CDR2 are MNHEY and SVGAGI. The CDR3 runs 13 residues. Written as DNA, the CDR3 is TGTGCCAGTCTAGATAGTTTTTTCCGAGAAGCTTTCTTT. It specifies CASLDSFFREAFF.

The J gene is TRBJ1-2, the V gene TRBV6-6; tentative D call: TRBD1 (5 bases). Germline lookup yields CDR1 MNHNY and CDR2 SVGAGI (reference sequence). This CDR3 region has 15 residues. Trimming removed 0 bases at V and 7 bases at J, with 15 bases between. CDR3 protein: CASSYSREGSSGYTF. In DNA, the CDR3 is TGTGCCAGCAGTTACTCTAGGGAGGGGTCGTCTGGCTACACCTTC.